This passage covers 25 T cell receptor beta chains from one sample sequenced in a study of cytomegalovirus exposure and HLA in healthy donors. Profiled with immunoSEQ multiplex PCR; TCRdb holds only in-frame clones, not every one. The table records approximately 160,000 clones, around four fifths of them present only once. The source material was PBMCs. The origin of the receptors is a man aged 25-40 years in good health and CMV-seropositive.

This clone has only one observation. The DNA of the CDR3 is TGCGCCAGCAGCTCAACAGGGGTTACTAATGAAAAACTGTTTTTT. Amino acids: CASSSTGVTNEKLFF. The rearrangement joins TRBV5-1 to TRBJ1-4; 7 bases match TRBD1. V lost 3 bases, J lost 2 bases, and 4 bases stayed unmatched. The CDR3 runs 15 residues. From germline, CDR1 is SGHRS and CDR2 YFSETQ.

The chain employs TRBV10-3 and TRBJ1-1; 10 positions agree with TRBD1. Germline V gives CDR1 ENHRY, CDR2 SYGVKD. The trim removed 11 bases at V and 7 bases at J, leaving 10 bases unmatched. The CDR3 has 13 residues. The CDR3: CAAAGTGAREAFF. The CDR3 nucleotides are TGTGCCGCCGCCGGGACAGGGGCTCGTGAAGCTTTCTTT.

The rearrangement uses TRBV6-4 and TRBJ1-1; D might be TRBD1 (6 bases). The CDR3 loop spans 14 amino acids. Trimming pared 6 bases from V and 3 bases from J, leaving 14 bases between. Germline CDR1 and CDR2: MRHNA and SNTAGT. CDR3 nucleotide sequence: TGTGCCAGCAGCGTAGGGGGGGAGGACACTGAAGCTTTCTTT. This encodes CASSVGGEDTEAFF.

The chain joins TRBV18 to TRBJ1-2; 10 nucleotides line up with TRBD1. In germline, CDR1 is KGHSH, CDR2 LQKENI. The CDR3 loop spans 14 amino acids. With V trimmed by 3 bases and J by 6 bases, 4 bases remained unmatched. The CDR3 DNA sequence: TGTGCCAGCTCACCCGGGGGACAGGGGAATGGCTACACCTTC. This sequence encodes CASSPGGQGNGYTF.

This chain links TRBV2 with TRBJ1-5; 8 positions match TRBD1. The CDR3 contains 14 residues. V was clipped by 5 bases and J by 7 bases; unmatched bases: 7. Germline V gene sequence: CDR1 SNHLY, CDR2 FYNNEI. Here the CDR3 DNA reads TGTGCCAGCAGTTGGACAGGGCTTAGCCAGCCCCAGCATTTT. This gives the protein CASSWTGLSQPQHF.

This clone turned up a few times. The chain joins TRBV25-1 to TRBJ2-7; D perhaps matches TRBD2 (6 bases). The germline CDR1 and CDR2 sequences are MGHDK and SYGVNS. Trimming took 1 base from V and 0 from J, leaving 10 bases between them. CDR3 length equals 15 residues. CDR3 sequence reads: CASSELYGSSYEQYF. Here the CDR3 DNA reads TGTGCCAGCAGTGAATTGTACGGGAGCTCCTACGAGCAGTACTTC.

This chain uses TRBV9 with TRBJ2-1; the match to TRBD2 covers 13 bases. Germline V gene data show CDR1 as SGDLS and CDR2 as YYNGEE. CDR3 length: 16 residues. V shed 3 bases and J 4 bases; nucleotides not matched to a gene: 4. The CDR3 here is CASSATSGGAYNEQFF. In DNA, the CDR3 is TGTGCCAGCAGCGCCACTAGCGGGGGGGCGTACAATGAGCAGTTCTTC.

This clone was seen a few times. The chain joins TRBV2 to TRBJ1-5; tentatively, D is TRBD1 (6 bases). The V end lost 5 bases, the J end lost 5 bases, and 16 bases lay between the germline ends. Germline CDR1 and CDR2: SNHLY and FYNNEI. This CDR3 comprises 15 residues. The chain's CDR3 is CASSPTNRADQPQHF. The CDR3 nucleotides read TGTGCCAGCAGTCCCACCAACAGGGCAGATCAGCCCCAGCATTTT.

The V gene is TRBV7-2, the J gene TRBJ2-5; maybe TRBD2 (6 bases). The CDR3 is made up of 14 amino acids. Deletions cut 0 bases from V and 4 bases from J, with 9 bases between. Germline CDR1 and CDR2: SGHTA and FQGNSA. The CDR3 region has the DNA TGTGCCAGCAGCTTAGCGCTGGGAGGAGAGACCCAGTACTTC. Protein sequence: CASSLALGGETQYF.

The CDR3 DNA sequence: TGCGCCAGCAGCCAAGATCGGGCCGGGGGCGGGAGGGGCTACACCTTC. Protein sequence: CASSQDRAGGGRGYTF. The chain employs TRBV4-1 and TRBJ1-2; the D gene is possibly TRBD1 (6 bases). Germline V gene sequence: CDR1 MGHRA, CDR2 YSYEKL. Deletions cut 0 bases from V and 8 bases from J, with 19 bases between. The CDR3 length is 16 residues.

The rearrangement uses TRBV27 and TRBJ2-7; 10 bases agree with TRBD1. Germline V CDR1 and CDR2: MNHEY, SMNVEV (reference sequence). The CDR3 totals 14 residues. After removal of 6 bases from V and 4 bases from J, the junction contained 6 bases not matched to a gene. The CDR3 here is CASSSDRGDYEQYF. CDR3 nucleotides: TGTGCCAGCAGCTCGGACAGGGGGGATTACGAGCAGTACTTC.

A note on this clone: Other DNA sequences in this specimen translate into the identical CDR3. J is TRBJ2-7 and V is TRBV27; a weak D match, TRBD1 (5 bases). This CDR3 comprises 13 residues. CDR1 is MNHEY, CDR2 SMNVEV, per germline (reference sequence). V gave up 2 bases and J gave up 1 base, with 6 bases separating them. The CDR3 sequence is CASSLRGSYEQYF. CDR3 nucleotide sequence: TGTGCCAGCAGTTTAAGGGGATCCTACGAGCAGTACTTC.

The chain employs TRBV28 and TRBJ2-5, with 8 bases identical to TRBD2. V was pared by 7 bases and J by 1 base, with 11 bases of the junction left unmatched. The CDR3 sequence is 16 residues long. Germline loops: CDR1 MDHEN, CDR2 SYDVKM. The CDR3 DNA reads TGTGCCAGCACCAGATCCGGGGGGGAGTTCCAAGAGACCCAGTACTTC. Amino acid sequence: CASTRSGGEFQETQYF.

The chain carries TRBV9 and TRBJ1-4; TRBD1 might be the D (6 bases). Germline loops: CDR1 SGDLS, CDR2 YYNGEE. V was pared by 0 bases and J by 6 bases, with 18 bases between. The CDR3 is 17 amino acids. The DNA of the CDR3 is TGTGCCAGCAGCGTAGATTTTAAGGGGGACGGGGATGAAAAACTGTTTTTT. Translating gives CASSVDFKGDGDEKLFF.

This sequence joins TRBV6-1 and TRBJ1-2, with 7 nucleotides matching TRBD1. Per germline, CDR1 MNHNS and CDR2 SASEGT. The CDR3 extends over 14 amino acids. The trim removed 10 bases at V and 8 bases at J, leaving 16 bases unmatched. The CDR3, as DNA: TGTGCCACCGCCTTACGACAGGGCTCTGGGGGCTACACCTTC. Translated: CATALRQGSGGYTF.

There are a few counts of this clone. The chain has TRBV6-5 and TRBJ2-2; D unclear. The CDR3 sequence is 15 residues long. Deletions cut 6 bases from V and 0 bases from J, with 11 bases between. CDR1 MNHEY and CDR2 SVGAGI come from the germline V gene. CDR3 protein: CASSPPGANTGELFF. CDR3 coding DNA: TGTGCCAGCAGCCCCCCAGGCGCGAACACCGGGGAGCTGTTTTTT.

The J gene is TRBJ1-6, the V gene TRBV7-9; D is perhaps TRBD1 (6 bases). The CDR3 has 15 residues. The ends were cut back, 1 base at V and 4 bases at J, with 8 bases in the middle. The V gene's germline CDR1 is SEHNR and CDR2 FQNEAQ (reference sequence). CDR3: CASSLVQGYNSPLHF. The CDR3 DNA follows: TGTGCCAGCAGCTTAGTGCAGGGGTATAATTCACCCCTCCACTTT.

The chain couples TRBV19 to TRBJ2-7; the D is unclear. The CDR3 consists of 12 residues. Germline assignment: CDR1 LNHDA and CDR2 SQIVND (reference sequence). V lost 6 bases to trimming and J lost 5 bases, with 11 bases between them. CDR3 bases: TGTGCCAGTAGCACCCGAGGTAACGAGCAGTACTTC. Protein sequence: CASSTRGNEQYF.

In this sample, this clone turned up a few times. The chain joins TRBV11-3 to TRBJ1-1, with D perhaps TRBD1 (5 bases). The CDR3 runs to 14 residues. Trimming took off 1 base at V and 4 bases at J, with 10 bases between the two ends. Germline values: CDR1 SGHNT, CDR2 YENEEA. The CDR3 here is CASSLGQGGTEAFF. The DNA of the CDR3 is TGTGCCAGCAGCTTAGGGCAGGGAGGCACTGAAGCTTTCTTT. The full variable domain, its missing parts supplied by reference TRBV11-3 and TRBJ1-1, is EAGVVQSPRYKIIEKKQPVAFWCNPISGHNTLYWYLQNLGQGPELLIRYENEEAVDDSQLPKDRFSAERLKGVDSTLKIQPAELGDSAVYLCASSLGQGGTEAFFGQGTRLTVV.

The genes are TRBV9 and TRBJ2-5, with 7 bases that match TRBD2. The CDR3 totals 14 residues. The ends lost 0 bases at V and 9 bases at J; junction bases unmatched: 8. Germline assignment: CDR1 SGDLS and CDR2 YYNGEE. CDR3 sequence: CASSVGIGSGAQYF. The CDR3 DNA sequence: TGTGCCAGCAGCGTAGGAATCGGGAGCGGGGCCCAGTACTTC.

This rearrangement joins TRBV4-3 to TRBJ2-1; 10 bases map to TRBD2. J was trimmed by 4 bases and V by 0 bases; bases with no gene match: 6. Germline assignment: CDR1 LGHNA and CDR2 YSLEER. This CDR3 spans 17 amino acids. The CDR3 bases are TGCGCCAGCAGCCAAGAACATAGGACTAGCGGATACAATGAGCAGTTCTTC. Translated: CASSQEHRTSGYNEQFF.

V and J are TRBV7-2 and TRBJ2-3, with D maybe TRBD1 (5 bases). Germline-derived CDR1 and CDR2 are SGHTA and FQGNSA. Deletions cut 3 bases from V and 5 bases from J, with 6 bases between. This CDR3 spans 12 amino acids. CDR3 DNA sequence: TGTGCCAGCAGCTTGGGGCGAGATACGCAGTATTTT. This codes for CASSLGRDTQYF.

The CDR3 DNA sequence: TGTGCCAGCAGCTTGAGACCGGGAGAGACCCAGTACTTC. Protein product: CASSLRPGETQYF. This chain uses TRBV11-3 with TRBJ2-5; D remains unclear. CDR3 size: 13 residues. CDR1 and CDR2 (germline): SGHNT, YENEEA. Trimming pared 3 bases from V and 4 bases from J, leaving 9 bases between.

V gene TRBV27 combines with J gene TRBJ2-1; D possibly corresponds to TRBD1 (6 bases). V shed 5 bases and J shed 7 bases, with 18 bases lying between them. This CDR3 is built from 15 residues. Germline lookup yields CDR1 MNHEY and CDR2 SMNVEV (reference sequence). For the CDR3, the DNA is TGTGCCAGCAGTCCCCAGGGGACCCTCTCAAATGAGCAGTTCTTC. It encodes CASSPQGTLSNEQFF.

The chain employs TRBV5-1 and TRBJ1-5; no definite D call. CDR3 size: 15 residues. V lost 2 bases, J lost 2 bases, and 11 bases lay in between. Germline CDR1 reads SGHRS; CDR2 reads YFSETQ. The chain's CDR3 is CASSLDGEGNQPQHF. CDR3 nucleotides: TGCGCCAGCAGCTTAGACGGGGAAGGCAATCAGCCCCAGCATTTT.